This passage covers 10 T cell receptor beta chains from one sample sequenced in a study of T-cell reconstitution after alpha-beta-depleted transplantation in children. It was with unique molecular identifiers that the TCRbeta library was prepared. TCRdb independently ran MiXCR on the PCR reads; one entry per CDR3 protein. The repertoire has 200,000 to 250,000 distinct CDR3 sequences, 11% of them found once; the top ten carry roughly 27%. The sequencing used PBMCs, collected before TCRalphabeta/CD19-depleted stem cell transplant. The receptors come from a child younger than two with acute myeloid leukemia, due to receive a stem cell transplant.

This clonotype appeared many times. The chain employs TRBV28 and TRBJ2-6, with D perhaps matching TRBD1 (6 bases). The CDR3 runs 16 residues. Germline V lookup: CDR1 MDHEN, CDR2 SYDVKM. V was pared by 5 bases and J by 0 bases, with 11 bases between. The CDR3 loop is CASSLLDSSGANVLTF. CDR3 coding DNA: TGTGCCAGCAGTCTCTTGGACAGCTCTGGGGCCAACGTCCTGACTTTC.

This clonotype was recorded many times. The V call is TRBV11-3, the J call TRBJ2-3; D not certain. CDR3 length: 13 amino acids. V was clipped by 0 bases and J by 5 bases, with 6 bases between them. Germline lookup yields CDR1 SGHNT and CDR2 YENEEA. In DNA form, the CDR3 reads TGTGCCAGCAGCTTAGAGTTGCGAGATACGCAGTATTTT. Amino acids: CASSLELRDTQYF.

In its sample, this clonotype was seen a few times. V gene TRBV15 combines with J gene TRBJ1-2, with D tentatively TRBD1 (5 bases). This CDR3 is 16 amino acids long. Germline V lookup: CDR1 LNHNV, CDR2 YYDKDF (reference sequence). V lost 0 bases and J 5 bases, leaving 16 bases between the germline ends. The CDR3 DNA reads TGTGCCACCAGCAGAGATGATAGGGGCGCGGGGTATGGCTACACCTTC. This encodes CATSRDDRGAGYGYTF.

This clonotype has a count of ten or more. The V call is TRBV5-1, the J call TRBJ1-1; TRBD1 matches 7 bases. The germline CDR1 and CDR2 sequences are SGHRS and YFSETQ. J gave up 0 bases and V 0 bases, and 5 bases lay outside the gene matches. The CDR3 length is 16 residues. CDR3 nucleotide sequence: TGCGCCAGCAGCTTGGCGCCGGGACAGTTGAACACTGAAGCTTTCTTT. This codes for CASSLAPGQLNTEAFF.

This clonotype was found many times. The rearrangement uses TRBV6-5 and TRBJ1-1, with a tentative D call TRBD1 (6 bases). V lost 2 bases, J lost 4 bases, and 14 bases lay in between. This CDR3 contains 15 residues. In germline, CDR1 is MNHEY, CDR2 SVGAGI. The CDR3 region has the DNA TGTGCCAGCAGTTACGTGAGATTGGGGGCCACTGAAGCTTTCTTT. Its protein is CASSYVRLGATEAFF.

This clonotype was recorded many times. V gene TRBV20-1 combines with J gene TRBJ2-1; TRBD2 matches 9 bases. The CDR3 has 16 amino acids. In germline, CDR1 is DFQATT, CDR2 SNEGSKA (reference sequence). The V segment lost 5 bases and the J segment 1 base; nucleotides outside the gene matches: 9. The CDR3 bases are TGCAGTGCTGATACGCGACTAGCGGTGTCCTACAATGAGCAGTTCTTC. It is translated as CSADTRLAVSYNEQFF.

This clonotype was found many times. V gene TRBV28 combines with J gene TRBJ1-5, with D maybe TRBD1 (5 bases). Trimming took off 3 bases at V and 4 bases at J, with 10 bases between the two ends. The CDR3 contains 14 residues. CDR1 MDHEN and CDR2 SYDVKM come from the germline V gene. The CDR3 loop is CASSFSTDNQPQHF. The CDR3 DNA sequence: TGTGCCAGCAGTTTCTCGACAGATAATCAGCCCCAGCATTTT.

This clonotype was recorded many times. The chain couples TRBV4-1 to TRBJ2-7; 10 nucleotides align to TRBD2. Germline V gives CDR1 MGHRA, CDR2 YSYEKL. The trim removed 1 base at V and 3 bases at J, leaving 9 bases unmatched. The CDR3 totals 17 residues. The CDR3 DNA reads TGCGCCAGCAGCCAAGGACTAGCGGGCCAAGGATTCTACGAGCAGTACTTC. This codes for CASSQGLAGQGFYEQYF.

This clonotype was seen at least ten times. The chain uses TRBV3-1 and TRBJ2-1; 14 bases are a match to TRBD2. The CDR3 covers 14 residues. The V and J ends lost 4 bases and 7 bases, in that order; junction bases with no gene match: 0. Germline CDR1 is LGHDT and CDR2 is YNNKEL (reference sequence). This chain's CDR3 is CASSRTSGRNEQFF. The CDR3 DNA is TGTGCCAGCAGCCGGACTAGCGGGAGGAATGAGCAGTTCTTC.

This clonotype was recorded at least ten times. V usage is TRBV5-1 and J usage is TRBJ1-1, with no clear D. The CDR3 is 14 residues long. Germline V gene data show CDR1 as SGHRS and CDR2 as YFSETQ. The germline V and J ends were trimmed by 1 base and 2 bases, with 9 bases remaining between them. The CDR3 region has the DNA TGCGCCAGCAGCTTGAGGGTGTCAAACACTGAAGCTTTCTTT. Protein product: CASSLRVSNTEAFF.